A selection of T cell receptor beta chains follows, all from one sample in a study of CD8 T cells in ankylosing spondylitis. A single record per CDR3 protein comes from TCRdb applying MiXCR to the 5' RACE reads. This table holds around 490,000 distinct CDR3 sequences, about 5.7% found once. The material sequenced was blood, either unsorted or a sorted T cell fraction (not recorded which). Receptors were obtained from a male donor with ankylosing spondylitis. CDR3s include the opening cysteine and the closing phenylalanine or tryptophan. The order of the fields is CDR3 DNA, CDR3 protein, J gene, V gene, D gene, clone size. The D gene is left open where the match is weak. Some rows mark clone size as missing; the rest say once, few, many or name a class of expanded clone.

TGTGCCAGCAGCGAAGGGGACAACTCTAACTATGGCTACACCTTC | CASSEGDNSNYGYTF | TRBJ1-2 | TRBV9 | . | many
TGCGCCAGCAGCCCAATTGAGGGGAAAAACACCGGGGAGCTGTTTTTT | CASSPIEGKNTGELFF | TRBJ2-2 | TRBV5-1 | . | many
TGCAGTGCTAGAGAGTTCGTCAGGGTCTATGGCTACACCTTC | CSAREFVRVYGYTF | TRBJ1-2 | TRBV20-1 | . | many
TGTGCCAGCAGCTTAAGCAGGGACCACGAGCAGTACTTC | CASSLSRDHEQYF | TRBJ2-7 | TRBV7-2 | . | many
TGCGCCAGCAGCTTCGGACTAGCGGGGGAAGTAGATACGCAGTATTTT | CASSFGLAGEVDTQYF | TRBJ2-3 | TRBV5-1 | TRBD2 | few
TGTGCCAGCAGCCAAGAGATTTTCAGGGAAAATCAGCCCCAGCATTTT | CASSQEIFRENQPQHF | TRBJ1-5 | TRBV4-2 | . | many
TGCAGCGTGAGGGGGACACCGAACCCAGATACGCAGTATTTT | CSVRGTPNPDTQYF | TRBJ2-3 | TRBV29-1 | . | .
TGCAGCGTCCCTGGCAGGGGGCTTGGCTACACCTTC | CSVPGRGLGYTF | TRBJ1-2 | TRBV29-1 | TRBD1 | many
TGTGCCACCAGTGATTCCCTTAAGTGGGCCACCCAGTACTTC | CATSDSLKWATQYF | TRBJ2-5 | TRBV24-1 | . | many
TGCAGTGCTAGAGTCCCACAGGGTATCTCCTACGAGCAGTACTTC | CSARVPQGISYEQYF | TRBJ2-7 | TRBV20-1 | . | .
TGTGCCAGCAGGAGGACAGGCACGAACACCGGGGAGCTGTTTTTT | CASRRTGTNTGELFF | TRBJ2-2 | TRBV11-2 | TRBD1 | many
TGTGCCACCAGTGATTACCGGGACAGTCATGGCTACACCTTC | CATSDYRDSHGYTF | TRBJ1-2 | TRBV24-1 | TRBD1 | many
TGCGCCAGCAGCCATGTGATGCGACGTAGCCGATACGAGCAGTACTTC | CASSHVMRRSRYEQYF | TRBJ2-7 | TRBV4-3 | . | many
TGCGCCAGCAGCCCGGGACAGGGGGCCCTCAATGAGCAGTTCTTC | CASSPGQGALNEQFF | TRBJ2-1 | TRBV5-1 | TRBD1 | many
TGTGCCAGCAGCTTAGTGGGGGTGGAGCAGTACTTC | CASSLVGVEQYF | TRBJ2-7 | TRBV7-2 | . | many
TGCGCCAGCAGCACCGAACGGGGTGGGACAGCGAACACCGGGGAGCTGTTTTTT | CASSTERGGTANTGELFF | TRBJ2-2 | TRBV5-1 | TRBD1 | many
TGCGCCAGCAGCATGGACAGGGGGACGTCCAATGAGCAGTTCTTC | CASSMDRGTSNEQFF | TRBJ2-1 | TRBV5-1 | TRBD1 | many
TGTGCCAGCAGCCTTCACCGAGGTTTCACTGAAGCTTTCTTT | CASSLHRGFTEAFF | TRBJ1-1 | TRBV3-1 | . | few
TGCGCCAGCAGCTTGAGATTCAACGCCTACGAGCAGTACTTC | CASSLRFNAYEQYF | TRBJ2-7 | TRBV5-1 | . | many
TGTGCCACGGGGGAATCGAACACTGAAGCTTTCTTT | CATGESNTEAFF | TRBJ1-1 | TRBV10-3 | . | many
TGTGCCAGCAGCCAGGAGAGGGGGACAGGGACTTCCTACGAGCAGTACTTC | CASSQERGTGTSYEQYF | TRBJ2-7 | TRBV4-2 | TRBD1 | many
TGCAGTGCTAGAGCAACTCCCGATGCGGGACTGCGATACGAGCAGTACTTC | CSARATPDAGLRYEQYF | TRBJ2-7 | TRBV20-1 | . | .
TGCAGCGTTGAAGGACTAGCGGGAGGGCCCGGAATAAAGACCCAGTACTTC | CSVEGLAGGPGIKTQYF | TRBJ2-5 | TRBV29-1 | TRBD2 | .
TGTGCCAGCAGCTTTAAAGGGCTGCAGTTAGGAACTGGAAACACCATATATTTT | CASSFKGLQLGTGNTIYF | TRBJ1-3 | TRBV11-2 | . | many
TGTGCCAGCAGGATGGACCATGGGGGAAACACCATATATTTT | CASRMDHGGNTIYF | TRBJ1-3 | TRBV12-3/TRBV12-4 | . | many
TGTGCCAGCAGCTTTGCGAATTCGTGGGATGAGCAGTTCTTC | CASSFANSWDEQFF | TRBJ2-1 | TRBV7-9 | . | many
TGTGCCATCAGACAGAACACTGAAGCTTTCTTT | CAIRQNTEAFF | TRBJ1-1 | TRBV10-3 | . | few
TGTGCCAGCAGTGGTACACGGACTAGCGGGGGGGGGACCCAGTACTTC | CASSGTRTSGGGTQYF | TRBJ2-5 | TRBV6-1 | TRBD2 | few
TGTGCCAGCAGCTTGCGGGCAGGGGGCACTGAAGCTTTCTTT | CASSLRAGGTEAFF | TRBJ1-1 | TRBV7-3 | TRBD1 | many
TGCAGTGCTAGAGTCCCGGGCTCGAAGGAGACCCAGTACTTC | CSARVPGSKETQYF | TRBJ2-5 | TRBV20-1 | . | few
TGTGCCACCAGTGATCTGGACAGGGTCTATGGCTACACCTTC | CATSDLDRVYGYTF | TRBJ1-2 | TRBV24-1 | TRBD1 | many
TGTGCCAGCAGGTACAGCAATGAGCAGTTCTTC | CASRYSNEQFF | TRBJ2-1 | TRBV6-1 | . | few
TGTGCCAGCATCGCCTCGGACAGGCGAGGAAACACCATATATTTT | CASIASDRRGNTIYF | TRBJ1-3 | TRBV28 | TRBD1 | few
TGCAGTGCTAGAGATTCTCACACCGGGGAGCTGTTTTTT | CSARDSHTGELFF | TRBJ2-2 | TRBV20-1 | . | .
TGTGCCAGCAGTTCCGACGGACCCTACTCCTCCTTTGGGCAGTTCTTC | CASSSDGPYSSFGQFF | TRBJ2-1 | TRBV6-2/TRBV6-3 | . | many
TGCAGTGCTAGAGAATTAGGCAGCACGAACACCGGGGAGCTGTTTTTT | CSARELGSTNTGELFF | TRBJ2-2 | TRBV20-1 | . | many